Below, 12 T cell receptor beta chains from the same sample are listed, as sequenced in a study of blood T cells in healthy people across ages (dated by TCRdb to between 2015 and 2016). The library was built by means of 5' RACE. For sequencing, an Illumina HiSeq 2500 was employed. A second PCR of about 6 to 12 cycles was performed with a sample-barcoded 5' primer and a J-beta primer mix. The public reads were reprocessed in TCRdb via fastp at Q25 and MiXCR, keeping in-frame beta chains. Rows merge per CDR3 protein into single entries with the most common DNA and genes. This sample comprises about 1,800,000 distinct CDR3 sequences, roughly 27% of them detected only once. Jointly, the top ten make up about 8% of the sample. Sequencing was carried out using blood. The source is a woman aged 30 to 39 in good health.

This clonotype was seen more than once but under ten times. The V and J genes are TRBV7-6 and TRBJ2-5, with 12 positions matching TRBD2. The CDR3 loop spans 18 amino acids. V was pared by 5 bases and J by 2 bases, with 12 bases of the junction left unmatched. Germline-derived CDR1 and CDR2 are SGHVS and FNYEAQ. Written as DNA, the CDR3 is TGTGCCAGCAGCCCGGCCTTACTAGCGGGGGGCCTACAAGAGACCCAGTACTTC. Its translation is CASSPALLAGGLQETQYF.

The chain is built from TRBV12-3 or TRBV12-4 and TRBJ2-5; 8 nucleotides agree with TRBD1. V lost 2 bases to trimming and J lost 12 bases; unmatched junction nucleotides: 5. This CDR3 has 12 amino acids. The CDR3 coding sequence is TGTGCCAGCAGTTTAATACCGGGACAGGAGTACTTC. This codes for CASSLIPGQEYF.

This clonotype has a handful of counts. The J gene is TRBJ2-1, the V gene TRBV5-6, with D unclear. Trimming removed 5 bases from V and 8 bases from J, with 14 bases in between. Germline V gives CDR1 SGHDT, CDR2 YYEEEE. CDR3 length: 13 residues. The DNA for the CDR3 is TGTGCCAGCAGTCTGGGCAGGTGGGATGAGCAGTTCTTC. Translated, it gives CASSLGRWDEQFF. Full variable domain (outside the CDR3, taken from reference TRBV5-6 and TRBJ2-1): DAGVTQSPTHLIKTRGQQVTLRCSPKSGHDTVSWYQQALGQGPQFIFQYYEEEERQRGNFPDRFSGHQFPNYSSELNVNALLLGDSALYLCASSLGRWDEQFFGPGTRLTVL.

The sample holds many counts of this clonotype. This chain links TRBV7-2 with TRBJ2-1; D may be TRBD1 (6 bases). The CDR3 runs 13 residues. Germline V gene data show CDR1 as SGHTA and CDR2 as FQGNSA. V gave up 5 bases and J gave up 8 bases, with 13 bases separating them. CDR3 sequence: CASSAGVGDEQFF. In DNA form, the CDR3 reads TGTGCCAGCAGCGCAGGGGTGGGGGATGAGCAGTTCTTC.

This clonotype was detected only a few times. This chain joins TRBV6-2 or TRBV6-3 and TRBJ2-5, with unresolved D. The J call may be mistaken, given a closer DNA end match to TRBJ2-7. CDR1 is MNHEY, CDR2 SVGEGT, per germline. This CDR3 has 16 amino acids. The chain's CDR3 is CASSYSTQLMGHEQYF. CDR3 DNA: TGTGCCAGCAGTTACTCGACTCAGCTCATGGGCCACGAGCAGTACTTC.

V usage is TRBV14 and J usage is TRBJ2-1, with D unresolved. CDR1 is SGHDN and CDR2 is FVKESK in the germline V gene. Between the trimmed V and J ends, which lost 1 base and 3 bases, there was a span of 7 bases. The CDR3 sequence is 14 residues long. CDR3 residues: CASSQVPGYNEQFF. CDR3 in DNA: TGTGCCAGCAGCCAAGTCCCCGGCTACAATGAGCAGTTCTTC.

The genes are TRBV5-1 and TRBJ1-1, with 8 bases matching TRBD1. V lost 4 bases and J lost 1; bases outside the gene matches: 15. Germline V gene data show CDR1 as SGHRS and CDR2 as YFSETQ. There are 18 residues in the CDR3. The CDR3 loop reads CASSPSFGGQGANTEAFF. In DNA, the CDR3 is TGCGCCAGCAGCCCCAGCTTCGGCGGACAGGGCGCGAACACTGAAGCTTTCTTT. Filled out from reference TRBV5-1 and TRBJ1-1, the complete variable domain reads KAGVTQTPRYLIKTRGQQVTLSCSPISGHRSVSWYQQTPGQGLQFLFEYFSETQRNKGNFPGRFSGRQFSNSRSEMNVSTLELGDSALYLCASSPSFGGQGANTEAFFGQGTRLTVV.

With regard to this clonotype: A much larger clone differs by one base, so this may be a read error. The CDR3 reads CASSQGTEPYEQYF. In nucleotides, the CDR3 is TGTGCCAGCAGCCAGGGGACAGAGCCCTACGAGCAGTACTTC. The chain carries TRBV7-9 and TRBJ2-7; TRBD1 aligns across 7 bases. The CDR3 totals 14 residues. V gave up 5 bases and J gave up 2 bases; unmatched junction bases: 6. Germline CDR1 SEHNR, CDR2 FQNEAQ (reference sequence).

The CDR3 reads CASSLDQTGETQYF. The CDR3 DNA reads as TGCGCCAGCAGCTTGGACCAAACTGGGGAGACCCAGTACTTC. The J gene is TRBJ2-5, the V gene TRBV5-1; D is ambiguous. V was clipped by 0 bases and J by 5 bases, with 11 bases between them. The germline V gene encodes CDR1 SGHRS and CDR2 YFSETQ. There are 14 residues in the CDR3.

In this sample, this clonotype turned up a few times. This chain uses TRBV2 with TRBJ2-3; D call uncertain. Trimming took off 7 bases at V and 4 bases at J, with 18 bases between the two ends. Per germline, CDR1 SNHLY and CDR2 FYNNEI. There are 15 residues in the CDR3. The CDR3 DNA sequence: TGTGCCAGCACTCCACTGAGCCAAACACCAGATACGCAGTATTTT. It is translated as CASTPLSQTPDTQYF.

This clonotype was detected only a few times. The chain carries TRBV6-5 and TRBJ2-3, with TRBD1 identical over 11 bases. In germline, CDR1 is MNHEY, CDR2 SVGAGI. V trimming: 4 bases; J trimming: 8 bases; junction bases outside the gene matches: 8. The CDR3 length is 15 residues. CDR3 amino acids: CASSCPRTGGFTQYF. The CDR3 DNA sequence: TGTGCCAGCAGTTGCCCACGGACAGGGGGCTTTACGCAGTATTTT.

The gene calls are TRBV5-1 and TRBJ2-7; D gene uncertain. Between the trimmed V and J ends, which lost 3 bases and 4 bases, there was a span of 20 bases. Germline V gene data show CDR1 as SGHRS and CDR2 as YFSETQ. The length of the CDR3 is 16 residues. This CDR3 reads CASSSAVGLLEYEQYF. The DNA of the CDR3 is TGCGCCAGCAGCTCCGCCGTAGGGCTCCTCGAGTACGAGCAGTACTTC.